The entry that follows covers one T cell receptor beta chain sequence. Antigen: not known. Germline V gene sequence: CDR1 SGHRS, CDR2 YFSETQ. Trimming removed 4 bases from V and 0 bases from J; junction bases left unmatched: 9. The CDR3 totals 17 residues. UMIs were added to TCR cDNA along with a universal primer site when it was made by 5'RACE template switching. Via MiXCR, TCRdb re-called the 5' RACE reads, giving one row per CDR3 protein. The sample lists just over 300,000 distinct CDR3 sequences, 3.6% seen once, with around a quarter in the top ten. These data come from a study of T cells after yellow fever vaccination. General study results and limits: Most clones from primary vaccination resurfaced after the booster (about 95% CD4, around 90% CD8).

The source of this sequence is a man aged 18 to 30 who received the YFV17D yellow fever vaccine. Sequencing was performed on PBMCs, taken on the day of the yellow fever booster vaccination. This chain links TRBV5-1 with TRBJ1-3; 8 bases agree with TRBD1. The CDR3 DNA is TGCGCCAGCAGCATACCGGGACAGGAGAGCTCTGGAAACACCATATATTTT. Translation: CASSIPGQESSGNTIYF. Based on the CDR3 plus reference TRBV5-1 and TRBJ1-3, the full variable domain is KAGVTQTPRYLIKTRGQQVTLSCSPISGHRSVSWYQQTPGQGLQFLFEYFSETQRNKGNFPGRFSGRQFSNSRSEMNVSTLELGDSALYLCASSIPGQESSGNTIYFGEGSWLTVV.